This T cell receptor (beta chain) was identified in a study of T cells in Graves' hyperthyroidism and ophthalmopathy. Patients having uncontrolled infection, another autoimmune disease, pregnancy or lactation were not included. Researchers took RNA transcripts and amplified the TCR beta CDR3 regions from them. The HTBI primer set served for first-round RT-PCR of the TCR CDR3. TCRdb recomputed calls from the multiplex PCR reads with MiXCR, one row per CDR3 protein. The sample lists 560,000 or so distinct CDR3 sequences; around 45% were seen once. This CDR3 has 16 amino acids. V shed 5 bases and J shed 1 base, with 17 bases lying between them. Germline assignment: CDR1 SGHTA and CDR2 FQGNSA. This clonotype appeared once.

The V gene is TRBV7-2, the J gene TRBJ1-1; D unclear. The sequencing sample was made of peripheral blood or thyroid tissue (not recorded which). The sequence was collected from a woman aged 18 to 35 with Graves' hyperthyroidism. The CDR3 DNA follows: TGTGCCAGCAGCCCCCGCGGCGGGCGAGGGAACACTGAAGCTTTCTTT. Residues: CASSPRGGRGNTEAFF. The full variable domain, in which reference TRBV7-2 and TRBJ1-1 provide the parts outside the CDR3, is GAGVSQSPSNKVTEKGKDVELRCDPISGHTALYWYRQSLGQGLEFLIYFQGNSAPDKSGLPSDRFSAERTGGSVSTLTIQRTQQEDSAVYLCASSPRGGRGNTEAFFGQGTRLTVV.